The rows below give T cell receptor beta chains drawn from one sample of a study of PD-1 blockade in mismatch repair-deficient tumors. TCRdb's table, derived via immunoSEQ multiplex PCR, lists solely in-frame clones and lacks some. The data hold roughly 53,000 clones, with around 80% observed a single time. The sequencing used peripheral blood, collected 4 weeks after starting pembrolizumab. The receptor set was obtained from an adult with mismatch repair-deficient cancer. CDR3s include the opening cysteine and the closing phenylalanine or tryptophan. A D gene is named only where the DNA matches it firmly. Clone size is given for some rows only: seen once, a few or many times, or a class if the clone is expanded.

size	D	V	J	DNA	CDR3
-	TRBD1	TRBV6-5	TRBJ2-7	TGTGCCAGCAGCGGAGACAGGGGGAACTACGAGCAGTACTTC	CASSGDRGNYEQYF
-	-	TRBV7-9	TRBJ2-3	TGTGCCAGCAGCTTTAGCGTAGCGCCGGACACAGATACGCAGTATTTT	CASSFSVAPDTDTQYF
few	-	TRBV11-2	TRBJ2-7	TGTGCCAGCAGCCCCGGGATAGGCCCCTACGAGCAGTACTTC	CASSPGIGPYEQYF
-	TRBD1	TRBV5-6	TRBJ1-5	TGTGCCAGCAGCTCAGGGACAGAGAACAATCAGCCCCAGCATTTT	CASSSGTENNQPQHF
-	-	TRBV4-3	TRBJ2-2	TGCGCCAGCAGCCAAGTTGGGGGATCGAACACCGGGGAGCTGTTTTTT	CASSQVGGSNTGELFF
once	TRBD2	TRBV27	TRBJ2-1	TGTGCCAGCAGTCCCCTAGCGGGAGATCGCACCTACAATGAGCAGTTCTTC	CASSPLAGDRTYNEQFF
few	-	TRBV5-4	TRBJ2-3	TGTGCCAGCAGCTTGGGAGGTACCACCACAGATACGCAGTATTTT	CASSLGGTTTDTQYF
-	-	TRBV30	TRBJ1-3	TGTGCCTGGAGCCTTGGAAACACCATATATTTT	CAWSLGNTIYF
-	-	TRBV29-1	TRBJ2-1	TGCAGGGCGACCACTTACAATGAGCAGTTCTTC	CRATTYNEQFF
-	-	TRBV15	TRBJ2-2	TGTGCCACCAGCAGGGGGGGAATTACCGGGGAGCTGTTTTTT	CATSRGGITGELFF
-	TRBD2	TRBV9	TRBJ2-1	TGTGCCAGCAGCGTAGGTCGTCGGGGGGGGAACTCCTACAATGAGCAGTTCTTC	CASSVGRRGGNSYNEQFF
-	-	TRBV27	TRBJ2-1	TGTGCCAGCAGCCCTCAGACGTTTAGCAGCTCCTACAATGAGCAGTTCTTC	CASSPQTFSSSYNEQFF
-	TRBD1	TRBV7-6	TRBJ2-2	TGTGCCAGCAGCCTGAGGACAGGGGGGACCGGGGAGCTGTTTTTT	CASSLRTGGTGELFF
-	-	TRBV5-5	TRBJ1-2	TGTGCCAGCAGCTTTTCCGGACAGTCCATTAACTATGGCTACACCTTC	CASSFSGQSINYGYTF
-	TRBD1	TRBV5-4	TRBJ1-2	TGTGCCAGCAGCTCAGGGGGGGACTATGGCTACACCTTC	CASSSGGDYGYTF
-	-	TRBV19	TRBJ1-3	TGTGCCAGTAGTATAGCCGGACAAAGCTCTGGAAACACCATATATTTT	CASSIAGQSSGNTIYF
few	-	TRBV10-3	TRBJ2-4	TGTGCCATCAGTGAGTCGTCAGAAAACATTCAGTACTTC	CAISESSENIQYF
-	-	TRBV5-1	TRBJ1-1	TGCGCCAGCAACCTGGGGGCCGGGGGCGGGACTGAAGCTTTCTTT	CASNLGAGGGTEAFF
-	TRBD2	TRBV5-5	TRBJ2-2	TGTGCCAGCAGCCCAGCGGGATGGGAGCTGTTTTTT	CASSPAGWELFF
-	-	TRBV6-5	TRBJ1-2	TGTGCCAGCAGTCCCACCAACCGGGGACCGGAAGGAGGCACCTTC	CASSPTNRGPEGGTF